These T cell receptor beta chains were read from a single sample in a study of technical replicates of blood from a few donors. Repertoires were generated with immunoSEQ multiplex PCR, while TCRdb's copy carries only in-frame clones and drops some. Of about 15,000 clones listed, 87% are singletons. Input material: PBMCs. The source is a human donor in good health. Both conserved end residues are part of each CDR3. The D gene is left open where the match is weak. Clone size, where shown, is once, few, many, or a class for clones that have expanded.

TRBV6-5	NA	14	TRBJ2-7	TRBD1	TGTGCCAGCAGCACCGGGACAGGGGTCCACGAGCAGTACTTC	CASSTGTGVHEQYF
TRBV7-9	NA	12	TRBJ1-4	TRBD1	TGTGCCAGCAGCACGACAGGGGCAATGGGGTTTTTT	CASSTTGAMGFF
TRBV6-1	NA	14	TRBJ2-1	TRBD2	TGTGCCAGCAGTGGGGACTACTCCTACAATGAGCAGTTCTTC	CASSGDYSYNEQFF
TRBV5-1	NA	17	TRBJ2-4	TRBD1	TGCGCCAGCAGCTTCCAGGGGACAGGGGTGTCCAAAAACATTCAGTACTTC	CASSFQGTGVSKNIQYF
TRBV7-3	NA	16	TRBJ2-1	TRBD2	TGTGCCAGCAGCTTAGGGACTAGCGGGAGGTATGGTGAGCAGTTCTTC	CASSLGTSGRYGEQFF
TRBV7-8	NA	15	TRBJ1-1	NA	TGTGCCAGCAGCTTAGTGCACAGTCAGAACACTGAAGCTTTCTTT	CASSLVHSQNTEAFF
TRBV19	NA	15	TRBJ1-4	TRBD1	TGTGCCAGTACCCCTGGACAGGGGGCTAATGAAAAACTGTTTTTT	CASTPGQGANEKLFF
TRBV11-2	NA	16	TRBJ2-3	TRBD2	TGTGCCAGCAGCGACGGGGCCAGCGGGACCACAGATACGCAGTATTTT	CASSDGASGTTDTQYF
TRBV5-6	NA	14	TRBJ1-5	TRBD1	TGTGCCAGCAGCTCAAGACAGGGATCGCAGCCCCAGCATTTT	CASSSRQGSQPQHF
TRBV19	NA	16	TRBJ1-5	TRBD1	TGTGCCAGTAGTATAGGTCCCCAGGGGGCGGGTCAGCCCCAGCATTTT	CASSIGPQGAGQPQHF
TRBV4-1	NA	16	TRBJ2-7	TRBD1	TGCGCCAGCAGCCAAGAAGCAAACAGGGGGGTAGGAGAGCAGTACTTC	CASSQEANRGVGEQYF
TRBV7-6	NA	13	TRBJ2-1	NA	TGTGCCAGCAGCTTAGCCGGGGTCAATGAGCAGTTCTTC	CASSLAGVNEQFF
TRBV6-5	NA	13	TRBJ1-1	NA	TGTGCCAGCAGTAGGGTAGAGGGAACTGAAGCTTTCTTT	CASSRVEGTEAFF
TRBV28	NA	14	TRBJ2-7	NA	TGTGCCAGCAGCCGCCCCCCAACGGGCTACGAGCAGTACTTC	CASSRPPTGYEQYF
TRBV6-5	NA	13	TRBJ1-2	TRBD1	TGTGCCAGCAGTTACTGGACAGGGTATGGCTACACCTTC	CASSYWTGYGYTF
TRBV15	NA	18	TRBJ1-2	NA	TGTGCCACCAGCCCCCAGGACACATCAGTCGGTCGTAGCTATGGCTACACCTTC	CATSPQDTSVGRSYGYTF
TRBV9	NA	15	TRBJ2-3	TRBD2	TGTGCCAGCAGCGGAATTGGACTAGCGGGGGATACGCAGTATTTT	CASSGIGLAGDTQYF
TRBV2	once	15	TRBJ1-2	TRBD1	TGTGCCAGCAACCCCGTCGGGACAGGAGAGTATGGCTACACCTTC	CASNPVGTGEYGYTF
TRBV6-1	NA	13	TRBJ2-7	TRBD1	TGTGCCAGCAGACCGGGACAGGACGGTGAGCAGTACTTC	CASRPGQDGEQYF